This TCR beta chain was sequenced for a study of shared clonotypes between healthy human individuals. Study background: Used for every donor were three CD4 naive, three CD4 memory, two CD8 naive and one CD8 memory plate. Study-level points and caveats: Though the depth was large, rarefaction showed that sorted-subset sequencing was incomplete.

The protocol was immunoSEQ multiplex PCR, while the TCRdb copy is restricted to in-frame clones and leaves out a portion. The data hold millions of clones, with over 85% observed a single time. Looked up from germline, CDR1 is SGHTA and CDR2 is FQGNSA. Trimming cost V 5 bases and J 5 bases; bases outside gene matches: 8. There are 16 residues in the CDR3. Points on this clone: Its antigen is currently unknown.

This TCR derives from a man younger than 35 in good health. The sequenced sample consisted of naive CD4+ T cells sorted from blood. Indicated subset: CD45RA+ positively selected. The chain combines TRBV7-2 with TRBJ2-2; 10 nucleotides line up with TRBD2. CDR3 bases: TGTGCCAGCAGCCCGAGAGCGGGGGGGTCGACCGGGGAGCTGTTTTTT. This gives the protein CASSPRAGGSTGELFF.